The next 22 T cell receptor beta chains were all read from a single sample in a study of T cell changes during pregnancy in multiple sclerosis. Here immunoSEQ multiplex PCR was the method, and the copy in TCRdb shows in-frame clones only, minus some. Among 60,000 to 75,000 clones listed, about 94% were seen once. The input for sequencing was CD8+ T cells from peripheral blood mononuclear cells, taken in the second trimester of pregnancy. These receptor sequences come from a female donor with multiple sclerosis, enrolled in a pregnancy study.

J is TRBJ2-7 and V is TRBV19; D is possibly TRBD1 (6 bases). CDR1 and CDR2 (germline): LNHDA, SQIVND (reference sequence). There are 15 residues in the CDR3. Trimming pared 3 bases from V and 4 bases from J, leaving 16 bases between. The CDR3, as DNA: TGTGCCAGTAGTATGAATGAGGGGGTCGCGTACGAGCAGTACTTC. Protein sequence: CASSMNEGVAYEQYF.

The chain combines TRBV19 with TRBJ1-1, with D possibly matching TRBD1 (6 bases). CDR1 is LNHDA and CDR2 is SQIVND in the germline V gene (reference sequence). V was clipped by 5 bases and J by 5 bases, with 15 bases between them. This CDR3 has 14 amino acids. In DNA form, the CDR3 reads TGTGCCAGTAGTGCCGGGACAAAGAGGACTGAAGCTTTCTTT. Translated: CASSAGTKRTEAFF.

The V gene is TRBV4-1, the J gene TRBJ1-5; TRBD1 might be the D (5 bases). CDR3 length equals 18 residues. Looked up from germline, CDR1 is MGHRA and CDR2 is YSYEKL. V was cut by 1 base and J by 5 bases, with 21 bases left in between. The CDR3 is CASSQVGSAGRLDQPQHF. Written as DNA, the CDR3 is TGCGCCAGCAGCCAAGTCGGATCGGCAGGGCGTTTGGATCAGCCCCAGCATTTT.

The J gene is TRBJ1-2, the V gene TRBV27, with a possible D match to TRBD1 (5 bases). Between the trimmed V and J ends, which lost 2 bases and 2 bases, there was a span of 18 bases. Germline CDR1 MNHEY, CDR2 SMNVEV (reference sequence). The CDR3 is made up of 17 amino acids. The CDR3 DNA reads TGTGCCAGCAGTTTACAACAAGACCCGAAGGGGAACTATGGCTACACCTTC. Translation gives CASSLQQDPKGNYGYTF.

V and J are TRBV10-1 and TRBJ2-7, with 8 positions matching TRBD1. CDR1 and CDR2 (germline): WNHNN, SYGVQD (reference sequence). This CDR3 spans 13 amino acids. Trimming at V came to 6 bases and at J to 7 bases, leaving 8 bases not matched to a gene. CDR3 amino acids: CASSRGQVMEQYF. As DNA, the CDR3 is TGCGCCAGCAGCAGGGGACAGGTGATGGAGCAGTACTTC.

The rearrangement links TRBV6-1 to TRBJ2-7; 8 positions match TRBD1. The CDR3 extends over 14 amino acids. Trimming removed 0 bases from V and 5 bases from J; junction bases left unmatched: 3. Germline V gene sequence: CDR1 MNHNS, CDR2 SASEGT. CDR3: CASSEATGGHEQYF. The CDR3 DNA reads TGTGCCAGCAGTGAAGCAACAGGGGGTCACGAGCAGTACTTC.

This clone was found once. The V gene is TRBV6-5, the J gene TRBJ1-1, with D hard to call. This CDR3 region has 14 residues. V was trimmed by 0 bases and J by 8 bases, leaving 13 bases between them. CDR1 MNHEY and CDR2 SVGAGI come from the germline V gene. CDR3 coding DNA: TGTGCCAGCAGTTACTCGAGGGCACCCTGGGAAGCTTTCTTT. It yields the protein CASSYSRAPWEAFF.

The rearrangement uses TRBV9 and TRBJ2-3; D might be TRBD2 (5 bases). Trimming removed 3 bases at V and 0 bases at J, with 11 bases between. CDR3 size: 15 residues. CDR1 SGDLS and CDR2 YYNGEE come from the germline V gene. The CDR3 reads CASSARDLSTDTQYF. Written as DNA, the CDR3 is TGTGCCAGCAGCGCCCGGGATCTTAGCACAGATACGCAGTATTTT. The variable domain in full, completed from reference TRBV9 and TRBJ2-3, reads DSGVTQTPKHLITATGQRVTLRCSPRSGDLSVYWYQQSLDQGLQFLIQYYNGEERAKGNILERFSAQQFPDLHSELNLSSLELGDSALYFCASSARDLSTDTQYFGPGTRLTVL.

The chain combines TRBV27 with TRBJ2-1; D ambiguous. Trimming removed 3 bases at V and 6 bases at J, with 6 bases between. Germline CDR1 and CDR2: MNHEY and SMNVEV (reference sequence). The CDR3 has 12 residues. Here the CDR3 DNA reads TGTGCCAGCAGTTTCCCAGGCAATGAGCAGTTCTTC. It yields the protein CASSFPGNEQFF.

This chain uses TRBV27 with TRBJ1-2; 9 bases fit TRBD1. The CDR3 is 16 residues long. Germline V gives CDR1 MNHEY, CDR2 SMNVEV (reference sequence). V lost 4 bases to trimming and J lost 3 bases; unmatched junction nucleotides: 9. The CDR3 DNA follows: TGTGCCAGCAGTTGGGGACAGGGAAGGTTCGACTATGGCTACACCTTC. Its translation is CASSWGQGRFDYGYTF.

The V call is TRBV10-2, the J call TRBJ2-1; 13 bases map to TRBD2. V was pared by 6 bases and J by 3 bases, with 5 bases of the junction left unmatched. Germline values: CDR1 WSHSY, CDR2 SAAADI. This CDR3 comprises 16 residues. CDR3 DNA: TGCGCCAGCAGGCCCGGGACTAGCGGGGACTACAATGAGCAGTTCTTC. It specifies CASRPGTSGDYNEQFF.

The V call is TRBV13, the J call TRBJ2-5, with 7 bases matching TRBD2. The V gene's germline CDR1 is PRHDT and CDR2 FYEKMQ (reference sequence). The length of the CDR3 is 17 residues. The trim removed 0 bases at V and 1 base at J, leaving 8 bases unmatched. CDR3 DNA: TGTGCCAGCAGCTTAGGATCTAGCGGAGATCTCCAAGAGACCCAGTACTTC. Translating it yields CASSLGSSGDLQETQYF.

This chain uses TRBV4-2 with TRBJ2-7; the match to TRBD2 covers 12 bases. CDR1 LGHNA and CDR2 YNFKEQ come from the germline V gene. With 4 bases clipped from V and 2 bases from J, the junction kept 15 bases outside the gene matches. This CDR3 contains 19 residues. The CDR3 sequence is CASSPLAGGPEYPPYEQYF. The CDR3 DNA sequence: TGTGCCAGCAGCCCCCTAGCGGGAGGGCCGGAATATCCTCCCTACGAGCAGTACTTC.

V gene TRBV29-1 combines with J gene TRBJ1-2; 7 nucleotides agree with TRBD1. Trimming at V came to 0 bases and at J to 3 bases, leaving 10 bases not matched to a gene. Germline V lookup: CDR1 SQVTM, CDR2 ANQGSEA. The CDR3 covers 16 residues. The CDR3: CSVEDDRATGDYGYTF. The DNA for the CDR3 is TGCAGCGTTGAAGATGACAGGGCAACGGGGGACTATGGCTACACCTTC.

The V and J genes are TRBV7-7 and TRBJ2-5; 8 bases line up with TRBD1. The CDR3 is made up of 14 amino acids. V dropped 7 bases and J dropped 1; count of bases not matched to a gene: 5. Germline V gene lookup returns CDR1 SSHAT and CDR2 FNYEAQ (reference sequence). CDR3 nucleotides: TGTGCCAGCACCCACGGGACAGGCCAAGAGACCCAGTACTTC. It yields the protein CASTHGTGQETQYF.

CDR3 sequence reads: CASSYGGNEKLFF. In nucleotides, the CDR3 is TGTGCCAGCAGTTACGGGGGGAATGAAAAACTGTTTTTT. The V gene is TRBV6-6, the J gene TRBJ1-4; tentative D call: TRBD1 (5 bases). The V gene lost 2 bases and the J gene lost 5 bases, with 6 bases spanning the gap. Germline V gene sequence: CDR1 MNHNY, CDR2 SVGAGI (reference sequence). This CDR3 has 13 amino acids.

The V call is TRBV7-6, the J call TRBJ1-1; 11 bases are a match to TRBD1. Germline CDR1 is SGHVS and CDR2 is FNYEAQ. This CDR3 has 16 amino acids. V lost 5 bases, J lost 10 bases, and 15 bases stayed unmatched. CDR3 protein: CASSPDPGQGEIGAFF. The CDR3, as DNA: TGTGCCAGCAGCCCAGACCCGGGACAGGGGGAAATCGGAGCTTTCTTT.

The gene calls are TRBV9 and TRBJ1-5; a possible D gene is TRBD1 (6 bases). There are 14 residues in the CDR3. CDR1 and CDR2 (germline): SGDLS, YYNGEE. Trimming removed 0 bases from V and 2 bases from J, with 6 bases in between. The CDR3 nucleotides read TGTGCCAGCAGCGTAGGACAGGGCAATCAGCCCCAGCATTTT. Its translation is CASSVGQGNQPQHF.

In its sample, this clone was seen once. The gene calls are TRBV6-5 and TRBJ2-2; tentative D call: TRBD2 (5 bases). The CDR3 has 15 amino acids. In germline, CDR1 is MNHEY, CDR2 SVGAGI. With 0 bases removed from V and 3 bases from J, the gap between germline ends came to 8 bases. CDR3 loop: CASSYSSGYTGELFF. The CDR3 DNA reads TGTGCCAGCAGTTACTCATCGGGGTACACCGGGGAGCTGTTTTTT.

This clone was seen once. This sequence joins TRBV7-9 and TRBJ1-2; tentative D call: TRBD1 (5 bases). The CDR3 totals 13 residues. Trimming removed 8 bases from V and 8 bases from J, with 18 bases in between. CDR1 is SEHNR and CDR2 is FQNEAQ in the germline V gene (reference sequence). CDR3 amino acids: CASGAGARGGYTF. CDR3 nucleotides: TGTGCCAGCGGGGCCGGGGCCCGGGGGGGCTACACCTTC.

The V and J genes are TRBV27 and TRBJ1-2; 7 nucleotides line up with TRBD1. Germline V gene data show CDR1 as MNHEY and CDR2 as SMNVEV (reference sequence). The CDR3 totals 14 residues. J was trimmed by 4 bases and V by 6 bases; bases with no gene match: 8. The CDR3 DNA reads as TGTGCCAGCAGCCGGGACAGTGTGGGCTATGGCTACACCTTC. Amino acid sequence: CASSRDSVGYGYTF.

The CDR3, as DNA: TGTGCCAGCAGCTTTGGCAGTTCCACAGATACGCAGTATTTT. It encodes CASSFGSSTDTQYF. The chain has TRBV7-9 and TRBJ2-3; D gene unclear. The CDR3 has 14 residues. In germline, CDR1 is SEHNR, CDR2 FQNEAQ (reference sequence). Trimming pared 3 bases from V and 2 bases from J, leaving 9 bases between.